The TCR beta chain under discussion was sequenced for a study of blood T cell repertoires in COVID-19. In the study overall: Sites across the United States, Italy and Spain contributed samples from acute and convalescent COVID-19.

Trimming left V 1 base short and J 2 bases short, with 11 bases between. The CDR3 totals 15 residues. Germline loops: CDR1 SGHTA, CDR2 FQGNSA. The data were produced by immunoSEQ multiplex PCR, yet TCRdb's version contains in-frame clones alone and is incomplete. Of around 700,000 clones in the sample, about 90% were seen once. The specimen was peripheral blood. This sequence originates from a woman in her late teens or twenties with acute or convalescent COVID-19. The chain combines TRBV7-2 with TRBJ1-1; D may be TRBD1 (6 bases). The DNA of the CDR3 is TGTGCCAGCAGCTTAGTTACAGGGACAAACACTGAAGCTTTCTTT. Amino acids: CASSLVTGTNTEAFF.